These 32 T cell receptor beta chains share one sample of origin, sequenced in a study of spatial heterogeneity in lung cancer. Time point of the sample: blood at routine non-recurrence follow-up after resection. TCRdb used MiXCR to reprocess the 5' RACE reads, holding one entry per CDR3 protein. The data hold 43,000 or so distinct CDR3 sequences, with about 12% observed a single time. The sequencing here drew on PBMCs, taken at follow-up. The receptors come from a male donor with early-stage non-small cell lung cancer.

This clonotype has ten or more counts. J is TRBJ2-1 and V is TRBV9, with D possibly matching TRBD2 (7 bases). CDR1 and CDR2 from the germline V gene are SGDLS and YYNGEE. CDR3 size: 15 residues. Trimming left V 3 bases short and J 7 bases short, with 17 bases between. CDR3 nucleotide sequence: TGTGCCAGCAGCGCACCGGCGGGGGCGCGAAATGAGCAGTTCTTC. This codes for CASSAPAGARNEQFF.

The rearrangement links TRBV3-1 to TRBJ1-2; 8 bases are a match to TRBD1. This CDR3 is built from 15 residues. The J segment lost 5 bases and the V segment lost 5 bases, leaving 10 bases of the junction unmatched. The germline gives CDR1 LGHDT, CDR2 YNNKEL (reference sequence). CDR3 in DNA: TGTGCCAGCAGCGTATTCGACAGGGGACCTTATGGCTACACCTTC. This gives the protein CASSVFDRGPYGYTF.

This clonotype was counted many times. J is TRBJ1-1 and V is TRBV7-2; no firm D call. V lost 0 bases and J 10 bases, leaving 12 bases between the germline ends. Germline lookup yields CDR1 SGHTA and CDR2 FQGNSA. The CDR3 covers 13 residues. The CDR3 bases are TGTGCCAGCAGCTTAGCGCAACGGGCGGGAGCTTTCTTT. Amino acid sequence: CASSLAQRAGAFF.

In its sample, this clonotype was seen many times. The chain carries TRBV7-3 and TRBJ2-1, with 7 bases lining up with TRBD2. After removal of 4 bases from V and 2 bases from J, the junction contained 11 bases not matched to a gene. This CDR3 is 17 amino acids long. In germline, CDR1 is SGHTA, CDR2 FQGTGA. CDR3 loop: CASSSAISGGPYNEQFF. The DNA of the CDR3 is TGTGCCAGCAGCTCCGCCATCTCGGGAGGCCCCTACAATGAGCAGTTCTTC.

This clonotype was found a few times. The chain uses TRBV7-9 and TRBJ1-6; D uncertain. V lost 6 bases and J 7 bases, leaving 13 bases between the germline ends. The CDR3 contains 14 residues. CDR1 SEHNR and CDR2 FQNEAQ come from the germline V gene (reference sequence). CDR3 protein: CASSLNQENSPLHF. The CDR3 nucleotides are TGTGCCAGCAGTCTGAACCAGGAAAATTCACCCCTCCACTTT.

This clonotype was seen repeatedly, ten times or more. The CDR3 region is CASSSLITGAGYTF. For the CDR3, the DNA is TGTGCCAGCAGCTCCCTGATCACAGGGGCCGGCTACACCTTC. V and J are TRBV7-2 and TRBJ1-2; 7 bases are shared with TRBD1. The V and J ends lost 4 bases and 8 bases, in that order; junction bases with no gene match: 10. CDR3 length: 14 amino acids. The germline CDR1 and CDR2 sequences are SGHTA and FQGNSA.

This clonotype was counted only a few times. The chain recombines TRBV28 with TRBJ2-5; D remains unclear. Germline CDR1 and CDR2: MDHEN and SYDVKM. This CDR3 has 14 residues. V shed 7 bases and J shed 4 bases, with 16 bases lying between them. The CDR3 loop reads CASKRQTPPETQYF. CDR3 nucleotides: TGTGCCAGCAAGAGGCAGACCCCTCCAGAGACCCAGTACTTC.

Many counts were recorded for this clonotype. The chain employs TRBV29-1 and TRBJ2-7, with D possibly being TRBD1 (5 bases). CDR1 is SQVTM, CDR2 ANQGSEA, per germline. The V gene lost 4 bases and the J gene lost 5 bases, with 12 bases spanning the gap. The CDR3 consists of 12 residues. The CDR3 loop is CSVAQGINEQYF. The CDR3 DNA reads TGCAGCGTTGCCCAGGGCATCAACGAGCAGTACTTC.

This clonotype has at least ten counts. The chain is built from TRBV28 and TRBJ2-7; D gene uncertain. V was clipped by 11 bases and J by 0 bases, with 17 bases between them. This CDR3 comprises 14 residues. Germline-derived CDR1 and CDR2 are MDHEN and SYDVKM. In DNA form, the CDR3 reads TGTGCCTCCCAAGGGCAGTTGATCTCCTACGAGCAGTACTTC. The encoded protein is CASQGQLISYEQYF.

The rearrangement links TRBV21-1 to TRBJ1-2; TRBD1 was called by the table and not checked on the DNA. TRBV21-1 is flagged as a pseudogene. The CDR3 extends over 14 amino acids. CDR3 region: CASQTGTFNYGYTF. DNA of the CDR3: TGTGCCAGTCAGACCGGGACATTTAACTATGGCTACACCTTC.

V is TRBV4-1 and J is TRBJ2-3, with TRBD2 matching 16 bases. Germline CDR1 is MGHRA and CDR2 is YSYEKL. There are 16 residues in the CDR3. Trimming cost V 5 bases and J 6 bases; bases outside gene matches: 5. The CDR3 nucleotides are TGCGCCAGCAGCAGGCAGGGACTAGCGGGAGGGGATACGCAGTATTTT. Translating gives CASSRQGLAGGDTQYF.

This clonotype showed up many times. The V call is TRBV6-1, the J call TRBJ2-2, with D possibly matching TRBD2 (5 bases). CDR3 size: 14 residues. V lost 3 bases to trimming and J lost 6 bases, with 11 bases between them. Germline V lookup: CDR1 MNHNS, CDR2 SASEGT. CDR3: CASSDIDGAGELFF. The CDR3 DNA is TGTGCCAGCAGTGATATCGACGGGGCCGGGGAGCTGTTTTTT.

This clonotype showed up just a few times. V is TRBV4-3 and J is TRBJ2-1, with D unclear. Germline CDR1 LGHNA, CDR2 YSLEER. This CDR3 has 13 amino acids. V was trimmed by 0 bases and J by 7 bases, leaving 7 bases between them. The CDR3 region has the DNA TGCGCCAGCAGCCAAGATCAAGGGAATGAGCAGTTCTTC. Translating gives CASSQDQGNEQFF.

This clonotype was seen at least ten times. The chain carries TRBV6-4 and TRBJ1-1; unclear D gene. V shed 3 bases and J shed 0 bases, with 14 bases lying between them. Germline CDR1 is MRHNA and CDR2 is SNTAGT. This CDR3 contains 16 residues. The CDR3 sequence: CASSDKGGRMNTEAFF. In DNA form, the CDR3 reads TGTGCCAGCAGTGATAAGGGCGGTAGGATGAACACTGAAGCTTTCTTT.

This clonotype was counted ten times or more. The chain is built from TRBV7-2 and TRBJ2-2, with D perhaps matching TRBD1 (6 bases). Trimming cost V 10 bases and J 5 bases, with 8 bases left between them. The CDR3 length is 11 residues. Germline loops: CDR1 SGHTA, CDR2 FQGNSA. CDR3 sequence (DNA): TGTGCCATCCAGGGGACCGGGGAGCTGTTTTTT. Translating it yields CAIQGTGELFF.

In this sample, this clonotype turned up many times. The chain has TRBV3-1 and TRBJ1-4; D possibly corresponds to TRBD1 (5 bases). Trimming removed 3 bases at V and 8 bases at J, with 13 bases between. The CDR3 is 14 residues long. Germline V gene lookup returns CDR1 LGHDT and CDR2 YNNKEL (reference sequence). CDR3 sequence reads: CASSQNQGLEKLFF. CDR3 DNA sequence: TGTGCCAGCAGCCAGAACCAGGGACTCGAAAAACTGTTTTTT.

This clonotype appeared many times. The chain combines TRBV7-2 with TRBJ1-2, with D unclear. V lost 5 bases and J lost 4, with 8 bases in between. The CDR3 length is 12 residues. The V gene's germline CDR1 is SGHTA and CDR2 FQGNSA. This CDR3 is CASSQHTYGYTF. CDR3 DNA: TGTGCCAGCAGCCAGCACACCTATGGCTACACCTTC.

This clonotype was counted a few times. The chain links TRBV12-3 or TRBV12-4 to TRBJ2-3; no definite D call. The CDR3 length is 13 residues. Trimming shortened V by 6 bases and J by 6 bases, and 13 bases separated the two germline ends. The CDR3 reads CASSARSPDTQYF. The CDR3 DNA reads TGTGCCAGCAGCGCGAGAAGCCCTGATACGCAGTATTTT.

The V gene is TRBV27, the J gene TRBJ2-3; 7 nucleotides align to TRBD2. V shed 4 bases, J shed 8 bases, and the junction held 18 bases outside the gene matches. The CDR3 covers 17 residues. CDR1 and CDR2 from the germline V gene are MNHEY and SMNVEV (reference sequence). In nucleotides, the CDR3 is TGTGCCAGCAGTTACGGCGGGACTACCCTGGGGCGGGGTACGCAGTATTTT. Amino acid sequence: CASSYGGTTLGRGTQYF.

Worth noting for this clonotype: Possible read error: a much larger clone is one base away. In this CDR3 the conserved last residue, phenylalanine or tryptophan, is missing, so a read error is likely. The J gene is TRBJ1-1, the V gene TRBV20-1; D is perhaps TRBD1 (6 bases). V lost 5 bases and J 6 bases, leaving 19 bases between the germline ends. The V gene's germline CDR1 is DFQATT and CDR2 SNEGSKA (reference sequence). The CDR3 is 14 amino acids. In DNA, the CDR3 is TGCAGTGCTTCGTCTCCCGGGACAATATCTGAAGCTTTCCTT. Its translation is CSASSPGTISEAFL.

This clonotype was seen ten or more times. The chain couples TRBV7-9 to TRBJ1-6; 8 bases are a match to TRBD1. Germline values: CDR1 SEHNR, CDR2 FQNEAQ (reference sequence). This CDR3 is 14 amino acids long. With 5 bases clipped from V and 9 bases from J, the junction kept 6 bases outside the gene matches. CDR3 sequence reads: CASSQGQGGSPLHF. DNA for the CDR3: TGTGCCAGCAGCCAAGGACAGGGAGGTTCACCCCTCCACTTT.

This clonotype was counted at least ten times. V is TRBV6-6 and J is TRBJ2-5, with 7 bases fitting TRBD1. The CDR3 extends over 12 amino acids. The V and J ends lost 5 bases and 5 bases, in that order; junction bases with no gene match: 2. Germline assignment: CDR1 MNHNY and CDR2 SVGAGI (reference sequence). The CDR3 spells CASSRGRETQYF. CDR3 coding DNA: TGTGCCAGCAGTAGGGGGCGGGAGACCCAGTACTTC.

This clonotype was detected ten times or more. V gene TRBV7-9 combines with J gene TRBJ2-7; D is perhaps TRBD2 (5 bases). Between the trimmed V and J ends, which lost 2 bases and 1 base, there was a span of 9 bases. In germline, CDR1 is SEHNR, CDR2 FQNEAQ (reference sequence). The CDR3 sequence is 14 residues long. The CDR3 reads CASSLYRDSYEQYF. The CDR3, as DNA: TGTGCCAGCAGCTTATATCGGGATTCCTACGAGCAGTACTTC.

At least ten counts were recorded for this clonotype. This chain links TRBV13 with TRBJ2-2; D is unclear. Trimming removed 1 base at V and 1 base at J, with 16 bases between. The CDR3 consists of 18 residues. CDR1 and CDR2 from the germline V gene are PRHDT and FYEKMQ (reference sequence). The CDR3 region is CASSLARQVDQNTGELFF. The CDR3 DNA reads as TGTGCCAGCAGCTTAGCCCGGCAGGTGGATCAGAACACCGGGGAGCTGTTTTTT.

The chain carries TRBV2 and TRBJ2-3; 7 bases are a match to TRBD1. V lost 3 bases, J lost 4 bases, and 7 bases stayed unmatched. Looked up from germline, CDR1 is SNHLY and CDR2 is FYNNEI. The CDR3 covers 15 residues. CDR3 sequence: CASSEDRPRPDTQYF. CDR3 coding DNA: TGTGCCAGCAGTGAGGACAGGCCCAGGCCAGATACGCAGTATTTT. The full variable domain, its missing parts supplied by reference TRBV2 and TRBJ2-3, is EPEVTQTPSHQVTQMGQEVILRCVPISNHLYFYWYRQILGQKVEFLVSFYNNEISEKSEIFDDQFSVERPDGSNFTLKIRSTKLEDSAMYFCASSEDRPRPDTQYFGPGTRLTVL.

This clonotype appeared many times. The chain recombines TRBV7-9 with TRBJ1-2, with D unclear. Germline CDR1 reads SEHNR; CDR2 reads FQNEAQ (reference sequence). Trimming cost V 5 bases and J 2 bases, with 12 bases left between them. The CDR3 length is 14 residues. For the CDR3, the DNA is TGTGCCAGCAGCCTGATAAATCCCAACTATGGCTACACCTTC. This translates into CASSLINPNYGYTF.

At least ten counts were recorded for this clonotype. This chain links TRBV25-1 with TRBJ1-6; D not certain. The germline gives CDR1 MGHDK, CDR2 SYGVNS. V was trimmed by 3 bases and J by 7 bases, leaving 7 bases between them. CDR3 length equals 13 residues. The CDR3 coding sequence is TGTGCCAGCAGTGACGGTTGGAATTCACCCCTCCACTTT. Amino acids: CASSDGWNSPLHF.

In this sample, this clonotype turned up many times. V and J are TRBV29-1 and TRBJ1-5; the match to TRBD1 covers 7 bases. Germline CDR1 reads SQVTM; CDR2 reads ANQGSEA. V lost 4 bases, J lost 3 bases, and 3 bases stayed unmatched. The CDR3 is 13 residues long. CDR3 residues: CSVGTGLNQPQHF. CDR3 nucleotide sequence: TGCAGCGTTGGGACAGGCCTCAATCAGCCCCAGCATTTT.

This clonotype was counted ten times or more. The V gene is TRBV20-1, the J gene TRBJ1-2, with a tentative D call TRBD1 (6 bases). CDR3 size: 12 residues. Per the germline V gene, CDR1 is DFQATT and CDR2 is SNEGSKA (reference sequence). V shed 6 bases and J shed 2 bases, with 10 bases lying between them. The CDR3 loop is CSANDRNYGYTF. In nucleotides, the CDR3 is TGCAGTGCCAATGACAGGAACTATGGCTACACCTTC.

Only a few counts were recorded for this clonotype. The chain joins TRBV6-5 to TRBJ2-3; D is perhaps TRBD2 (7 bases). Germline CDR1 and CDR2: MNHEY and SVGAGI. There are 15 residues in the CDR3. Trimming cost V 2 bases and J 3 bases, with 12 bases left between them. The CDR3 loop is CASSYGGGRTDTQYF. The DNA for the CDR3 is TGTGCCAGCAGTTACGGGGGCGGGAGAACAGATACGCAGTATTTT.

This clonotype was counted a few times. V and J are TRBV4-2 and TRBJ1-4; D ambiguous. Germline lookup yields CDR1 LGHNA and CDR2 YNFKEQ. CDR3 length equals 16 residues. Trimming took off 4 bases at V and 4 bases at J, with 16 bases between the two ends. Written as DNA, the CDR3 is TGTGCCAGCAGCCGCCGCACGAATGCAGATAATGAAAAACTGTTTTTT. Translation: CASSRRTNADNEKLFF.

This clonotype was picked up a small number of times. V usage is TRBV30 and J usage is TRBJ1-1, with D unresolved. The CDR3 is 14 residues long. Germline assignment: CDR1 GTSNPN and CDR2 SVGIG (reference sequence). V lost 0 bases, J lost 6 bases, and 14 bases lay in between. Here the CDR3 reads CAWSVQGKGSEAFF. The CDR3 DNA sequence: TGTGCCTGGAGTGTACAAGGGAAGGGCTCTGAAGCTTTCTTT.